This T cell receptor beta chain was observed in a study of shared clonotypes between healthy human individuals. Study context: Each donor had three CD4 naive, three CD4 memory, two CD8 naive and one CD8 memory plate.

Study-level results: Between four donors, naive CD4 clonotypes were shared at a level of about 5.3%.

The assay was carried out at the deep level. The method was immunoSEQ multiplex PCR; TCRdb's version includes in-frame clones alone and lacks a portion of them. The table lists about 960,000 clones, around three quarters of them singletons. Division of CD4+ cells produced a CD45RA+ naive subset and a CD45RA-negative memory subset. To note about this clone: Its antigen is currently unknown.

This clonotype was obtained from a man aged 18 to 29 in good health. The sequencing input was memory CD4+ T cells sorted from blood. The subset: CD45RA-negative fraction.

This CDR3 reads CASTSDRGVYEQYF. CDR3 DNA: TGCGCCAGCACCTCGGACAGGGGGGTTTACGAGCAGTACTTC. The J gene is TRBJ2-7, the V gene TRBV5-1, with TRBD1 matching 10 bases. The CDR3 has 14 amino acids. The ends lost 6 bases at V and 4 bases at J; junction bases unmatched: 7. Germline V gene data show CDR1 as SGHRS and CDR2 as YFSETQ.